This TCR beta chain was identified during a study of molecular identifiers for immune sequencing clone quantification. The ends were cut back, 3 bases at V and 2 bases at J, with 11 bases in the middle. The germline CDR1 and CDR2 sequences are MNHEY and SMNVEV (reference sequence). This CDR3 is built from 14 residues. TCRdb itself ran the PCR reads through MiXCR, one entry per CDR3 protein. The sample shows 100,000 or so distinct CDR3 sequences, 36% of them seen only once. The V gene is TRBV27, the J gene TRBJ2-7; the D gene could be TRBD1 or TRBD2 (5 bases each). This clonotype was obtained from a human donor in good health. Some libraries in this study had Jurkat cell RNA spiked in. The sequencing input was naive CD8+ T cells from blood, with Jurkat cell RNA spiked in. Described subset: FACS-sorted CD8+CD4-CCR7+CD45RA+ naive T cells. This CDR3 reads CASSFGPGPYEQYF. The CDR3 coding sequence is TGTGCCAGCAGTTTTGGCCCGGGGCCCTACGAGCAGTACTTC.